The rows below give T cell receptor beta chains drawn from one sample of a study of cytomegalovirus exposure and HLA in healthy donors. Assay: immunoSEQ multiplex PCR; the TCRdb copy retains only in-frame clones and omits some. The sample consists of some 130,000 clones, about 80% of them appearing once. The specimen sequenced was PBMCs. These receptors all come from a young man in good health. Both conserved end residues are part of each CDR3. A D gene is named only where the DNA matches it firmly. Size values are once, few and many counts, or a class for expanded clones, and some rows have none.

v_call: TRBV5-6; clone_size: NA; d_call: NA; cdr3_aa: CASSLVQGDTGELFF
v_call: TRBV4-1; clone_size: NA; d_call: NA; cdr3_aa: CASSQDPTGPYNEQFF
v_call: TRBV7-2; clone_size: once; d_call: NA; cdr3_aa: CASSSTGSPVALSGNTIYF
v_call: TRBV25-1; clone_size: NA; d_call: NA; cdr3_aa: CASTEKTAQETQYF
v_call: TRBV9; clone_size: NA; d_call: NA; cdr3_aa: CASSASGLTDTQYF
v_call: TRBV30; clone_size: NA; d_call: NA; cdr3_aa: CAWSGANHQPQHF
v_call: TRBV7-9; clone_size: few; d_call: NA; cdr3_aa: CASSPTTSLEQYF
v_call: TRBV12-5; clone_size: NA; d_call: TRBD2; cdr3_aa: CASGSAPLAGVSDTQYF
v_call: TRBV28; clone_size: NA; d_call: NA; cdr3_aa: CASSVGGGGASNQPQHF
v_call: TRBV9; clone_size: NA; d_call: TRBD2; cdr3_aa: CASRGGKDTQYF
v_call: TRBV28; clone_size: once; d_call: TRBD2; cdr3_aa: CASSPPGTSNEQFF
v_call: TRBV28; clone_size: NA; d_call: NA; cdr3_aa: CASSSVLFYGYTF
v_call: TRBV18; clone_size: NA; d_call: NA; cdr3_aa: CASSFRDWLKEQFF
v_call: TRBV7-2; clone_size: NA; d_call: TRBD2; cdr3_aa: CASSPRLVAGGGEQFF
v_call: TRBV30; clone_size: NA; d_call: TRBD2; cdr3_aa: CAWSVQAPAGVEYEQYF
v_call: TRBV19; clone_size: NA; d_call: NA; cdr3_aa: CASSTGSGNTIYF
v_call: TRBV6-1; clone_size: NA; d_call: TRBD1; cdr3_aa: CASSEGDRGRANEKLFF
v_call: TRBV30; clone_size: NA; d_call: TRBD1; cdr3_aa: CAWRDRGYSPLHF
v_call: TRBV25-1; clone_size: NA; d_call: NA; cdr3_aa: CASSERSEGPDTQYF
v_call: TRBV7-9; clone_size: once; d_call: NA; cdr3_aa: CASSREVGSPYNEQFF
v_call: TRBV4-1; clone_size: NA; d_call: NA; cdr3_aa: CASSQIPRVLNSPLHF
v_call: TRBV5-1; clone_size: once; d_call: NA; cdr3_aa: CASSLDAETQYF
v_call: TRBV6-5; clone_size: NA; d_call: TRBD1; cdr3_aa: CASSYAGQGKVGGYTF
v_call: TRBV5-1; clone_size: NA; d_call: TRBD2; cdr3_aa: CASSPGTSGTLSYEQYF
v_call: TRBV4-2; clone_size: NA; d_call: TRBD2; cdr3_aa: CASSPRSSGRRADTQYF
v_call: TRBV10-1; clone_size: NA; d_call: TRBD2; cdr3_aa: CASSAGLAGDPNEQFF
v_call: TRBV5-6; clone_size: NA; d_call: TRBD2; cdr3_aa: CASSLLAGREQYF
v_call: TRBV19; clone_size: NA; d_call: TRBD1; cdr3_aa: CASSNNQGANTIYF